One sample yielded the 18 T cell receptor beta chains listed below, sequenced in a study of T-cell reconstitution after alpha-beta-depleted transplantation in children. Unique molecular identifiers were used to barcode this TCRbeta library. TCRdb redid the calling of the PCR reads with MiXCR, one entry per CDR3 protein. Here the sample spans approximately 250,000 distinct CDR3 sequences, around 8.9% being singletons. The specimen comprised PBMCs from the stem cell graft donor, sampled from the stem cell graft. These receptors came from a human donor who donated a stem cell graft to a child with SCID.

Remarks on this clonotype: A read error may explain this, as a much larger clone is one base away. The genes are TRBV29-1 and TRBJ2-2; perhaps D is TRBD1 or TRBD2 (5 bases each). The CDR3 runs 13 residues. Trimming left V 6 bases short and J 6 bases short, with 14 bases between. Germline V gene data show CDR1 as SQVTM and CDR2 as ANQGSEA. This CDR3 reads CSVTGLVAGELFF. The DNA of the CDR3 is TGCAGCGTCACGGGGCTAGTGGCCGGGGAGCTGTTTTTT.

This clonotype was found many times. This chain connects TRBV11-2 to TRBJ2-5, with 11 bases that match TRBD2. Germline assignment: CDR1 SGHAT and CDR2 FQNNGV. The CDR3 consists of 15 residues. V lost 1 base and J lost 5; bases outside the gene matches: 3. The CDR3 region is CASSLGLAGQETQYF. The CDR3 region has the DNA TGTGCCAGCAGCTTAGGACTAGCGGGGCAGGAGACCCAGTACTTC.

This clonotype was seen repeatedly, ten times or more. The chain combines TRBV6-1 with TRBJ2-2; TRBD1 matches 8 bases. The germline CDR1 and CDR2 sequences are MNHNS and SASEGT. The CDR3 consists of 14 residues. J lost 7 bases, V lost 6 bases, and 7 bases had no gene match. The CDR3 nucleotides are TGTGCCAGCAGACAGGGGGGTGTTGACGGGGAGCTGTTTTTT. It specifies CASRQGGVDGELFF.

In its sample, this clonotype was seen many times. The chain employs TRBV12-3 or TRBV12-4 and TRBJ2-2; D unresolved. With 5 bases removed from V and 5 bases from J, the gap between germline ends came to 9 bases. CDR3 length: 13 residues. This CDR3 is CASSPLPTGELFF. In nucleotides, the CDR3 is TGTGCCAGCAGTCCCCTCCCGACCGGGGAGCTGTTTTTT.

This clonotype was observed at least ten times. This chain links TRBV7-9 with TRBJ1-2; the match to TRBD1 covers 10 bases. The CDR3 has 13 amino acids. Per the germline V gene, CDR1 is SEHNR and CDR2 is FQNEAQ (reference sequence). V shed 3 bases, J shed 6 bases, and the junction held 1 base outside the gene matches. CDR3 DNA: TGTGCCAGCAGCTTGACAGGGGGCAATGGCTACACCTTC. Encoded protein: CASSLTGGNGYTF.

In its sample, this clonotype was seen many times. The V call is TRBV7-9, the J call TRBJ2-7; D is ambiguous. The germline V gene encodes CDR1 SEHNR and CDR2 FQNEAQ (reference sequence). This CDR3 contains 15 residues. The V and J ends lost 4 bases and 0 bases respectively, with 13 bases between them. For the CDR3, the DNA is TGTGCCAGCAGCTCTGGACCGTCCCCCTCCTACGAGCAGTACTTC. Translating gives CASSSGPSPSYEQYF.

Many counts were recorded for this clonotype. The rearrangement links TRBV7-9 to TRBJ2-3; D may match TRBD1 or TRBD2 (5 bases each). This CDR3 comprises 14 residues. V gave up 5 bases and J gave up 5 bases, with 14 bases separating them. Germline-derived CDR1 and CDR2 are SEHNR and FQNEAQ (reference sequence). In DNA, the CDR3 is TGTGCCAGCAGCCCCGGGTCGGGGCAAGATACGCAGTATTTT. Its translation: CASSPGSGQDTQYF.

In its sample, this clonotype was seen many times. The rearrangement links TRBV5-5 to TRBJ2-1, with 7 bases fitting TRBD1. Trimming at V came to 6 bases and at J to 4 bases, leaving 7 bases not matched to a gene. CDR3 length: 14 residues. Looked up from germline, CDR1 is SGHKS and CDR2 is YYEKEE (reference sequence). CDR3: CASKKGAPYNEQFF. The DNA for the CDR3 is TGTGCCAGCAAAAAGGGGGCCCCATACAATGAGCAGTTCTTC.

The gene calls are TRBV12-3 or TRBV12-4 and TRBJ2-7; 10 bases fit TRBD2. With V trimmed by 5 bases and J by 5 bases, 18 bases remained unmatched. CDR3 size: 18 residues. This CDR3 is CASSQWDYSWTSGNEQYF. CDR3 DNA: TGTGCCAGCAGTCAATGGGACTACAGCTGGACTAGCGGCAACGAGCAGTACTTC.

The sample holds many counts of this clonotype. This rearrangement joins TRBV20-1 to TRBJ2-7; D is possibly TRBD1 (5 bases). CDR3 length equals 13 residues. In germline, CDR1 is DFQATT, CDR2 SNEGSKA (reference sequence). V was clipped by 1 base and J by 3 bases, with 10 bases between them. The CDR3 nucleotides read TGCAGTGCTAGAGGTGAGACAGACTACGAGCAGTACTTC. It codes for CSARGETDYEQYF.

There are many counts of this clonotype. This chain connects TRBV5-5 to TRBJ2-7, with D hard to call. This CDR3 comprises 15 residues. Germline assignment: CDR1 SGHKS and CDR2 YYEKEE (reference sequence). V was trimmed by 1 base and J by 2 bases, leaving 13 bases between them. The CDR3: CASSLSQQMTYEQYF. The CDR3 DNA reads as TGTGCCAGCAGCTTGAGCCAACAGATGACCTACGAGCAGTACTTC.

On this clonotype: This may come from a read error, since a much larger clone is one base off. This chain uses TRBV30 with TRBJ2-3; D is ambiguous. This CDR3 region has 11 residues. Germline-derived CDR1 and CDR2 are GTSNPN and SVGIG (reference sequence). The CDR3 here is CAWGPLDTKYF. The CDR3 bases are TGTGCCTGGGGCCCCTTAGATACGAAGTATTTT.

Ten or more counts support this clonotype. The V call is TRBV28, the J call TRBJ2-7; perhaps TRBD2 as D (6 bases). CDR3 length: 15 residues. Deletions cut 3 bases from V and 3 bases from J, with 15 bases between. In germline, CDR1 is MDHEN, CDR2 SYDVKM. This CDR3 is CASSFYGGKGYEQYF. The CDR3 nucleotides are TGTGCCAGCAGTTTTTATGGGGGGAAGGGCTACGAGCAGTACTTC.

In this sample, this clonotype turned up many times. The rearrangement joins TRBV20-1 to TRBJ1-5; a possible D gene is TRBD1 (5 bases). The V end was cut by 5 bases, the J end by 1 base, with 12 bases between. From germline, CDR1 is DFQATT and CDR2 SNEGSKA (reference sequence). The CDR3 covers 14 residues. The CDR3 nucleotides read TGCAGTGCTGGAGGGGAAATGAGCAATCAGCCCCAGCATTTT. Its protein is CSAGGEMSNQPQHF.

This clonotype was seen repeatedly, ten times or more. CDR3 nucleotide sequence: TGTGCCAGCAGGGGGATGTCCGGCTCCAATCAGCCCCAGCATTTT. Its protein product is CASRGMSGSNQPQHF. The chain links TRBV27 to TRBJ1-5, with D unclear. There are 15 residues in the CDR3. V lost 6 bases, J lost 3 bases, and 15 bases lay in between. Germline V gene sequence: CDR1 MNHEY, CDR2 SMNVEV (reference sequence).

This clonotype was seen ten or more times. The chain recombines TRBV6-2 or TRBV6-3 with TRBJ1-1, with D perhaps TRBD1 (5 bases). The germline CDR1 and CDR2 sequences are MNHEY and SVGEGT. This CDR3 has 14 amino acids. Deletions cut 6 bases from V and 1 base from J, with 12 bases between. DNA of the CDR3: TGTGCCAGCAGGCACCGACAGAGGAACACTGAAGCTTTCTTT. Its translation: CASRHRQRNTEAFF.

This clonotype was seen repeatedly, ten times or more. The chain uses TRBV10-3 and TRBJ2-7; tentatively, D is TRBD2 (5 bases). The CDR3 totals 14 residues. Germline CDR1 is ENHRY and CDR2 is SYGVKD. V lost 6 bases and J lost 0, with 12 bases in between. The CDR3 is CAIRDFRSSYEQYF. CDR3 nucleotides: TGTGCCATCAGGGACTTTCGAAGCTCCTACGAGCAGTACTTC.

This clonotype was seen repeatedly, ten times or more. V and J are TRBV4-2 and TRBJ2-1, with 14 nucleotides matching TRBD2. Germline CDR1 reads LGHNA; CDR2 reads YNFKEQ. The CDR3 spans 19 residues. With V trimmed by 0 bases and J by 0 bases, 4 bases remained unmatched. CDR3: CASSQDATSGGGSYNEQFF. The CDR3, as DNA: TGTGCCAGCAGCCAAGATGCGACTAGCGGGGGGGGCTCCTACAATGAGCAGTTCTTC.